This T cell receptor (beta chain) was sequenced in a study of a mutant IDH1 vaccine in newly diagnosed glioma. About the research overall: The initiation of vaccination occurred 4-6 weeks after radiotherapy alone, or with temozolomide cycles. Patients were pretreated with radiotherapy, temozolomide, or both, mostly both.

Described time point: week 23, last vaccination. Topical imiquimod accompanied each vaccine dose, which consisted of 300 ug of mutant IDH1 20-mer peptide. Newly diagnosed WHO grade 3 or 4 IDH1-mutant, ATRX-lost astrocytomas were identified in the donors. Here immunoSEQ multiplex PCR was the method, and the copy in TCRdb shows in-frame clones only, minus some. Among approximately 60,000 clones listed, roughly three quarters were seen once. Comment on this clone: The antigen remains undetermined.

Trimming removed 6 bases from V and 6 bases from J, with 15 bases in between. CDR3 length equals 14 residues. Germline V gene data show CDR1 as SNHLY and CDR2 as FYNNEI. The sequencing here drew on PBMCs, taken from a glioma patient whose treatment included an IDH1 peptide vaccine. The sequence derives from a woman aged 40 to 50 with glioma. Some clones in this sample may be carry-over from other donors' samples. V and J are TRBV2 and TRBJ1-5; TRBD1 is a possible D gene (6 bases). The CDR3 DNA reads TGTGCCAGCAGCCCAGACAGGTCCAGTCAGCCCCAGCATTTT. Translated: CASSPDRSSQPQHF.